Presented here are 15 T cell receptor beta chains from one specimen sequenced in a study of blood T cell repertoires in COVID-19. Only in-frame clones appear in the TCRdb table, and some are missing; sequencing was by immunoSEQ multiplex PCR. The sample has under 300,000 clones; roughly 90% are singletons. Sequenced material: PBMCs or T cells enriched from blood (not recorded which). Receptors originate from a man in his forties who had recovered from COVID-19.

V and J are TRBV4-3 and TRBJ2-7, with TRBD2 matching 8 bases. The germline gives CDR1 LGHNA, CDR2 YSLEER. Trimming took 0 bases from V and 6 from J; bases not matched to a gene: 10. The CDR3 consists of 16 residues. The CDR3 sequence is CASSQDSAGGTGEQYF. The CDR3 nucleotides read TGCGCCAGCAGCCAAGATTCGGCGGGAGGAACTGGCGAGCAGTACTTC.

The CDR3 DNA sequence: TGTGCCAGCGACAGGGGGATGGGCAATCAGCCCCAGCATTTT. Translated, it gives CASDRGMGNQPQHF. The rearrangement joins TRBV5-8 to TRBJ1-5, with 9 bases lining up with TRBD1. The J segment lost 2 bases and the V segment lost 7 bases, leaving 4 bases of the junction unmatched. Germline V lookup: CDR1 SGHTS, CDR2 YDEGEE. The CDR3 covers 14 residues.

The J gene is TRBJ1-1, the V gene TRBV6-5, with 10 bases matching TRBD1. This CDR3 region has 14 residues. From germline, CDR1 is MNHEY and CDR2 SVGAGI. V shed 6 bases, J shed 5 bases, and the junction held 6 bases outside the gene matches. The CDR3 region is CASRGTGEKTEAFF. For the CDR3, the DNA is TGTGCCAGCAGGGGGACAGGGGAGAAAACTGAAGCTTTCTTT.

Here the CDR3 reads CASRHSLGGDNYGYTF. In nucleotides, the CDR3 is TGTGCCAGCAGACACTCTCTTGGGGGGGATAACTATGGCTACACCTTC. V usage is TRBV27 and J usage is TRBJ1-2; tentatively, D is TRBD1 (5 bases). V lost 6 bases, J lost 1 base, and 18 bases lay in between. The CDR3 spans 16 residues. In germline, CDR1 is MNHEY, CDR2 SMNVEV (reference sequence).

This clone was detected once. The chain employs TRBV7-3 and TRBJ1-1, with TRBD1 as a possible D gene (5 bases). The CDR3 runs 14 residues. From germline, CDR1 is SGHTA and CDR2 FQGTGA. V lost 1 base, J lost 2 bases, and 8 bases lay in between. CDR3 sequence: CASSLSGGNTEAFF. The CDR3 DNA follows: TGTGCCAGCAGCTTAAGCGGGGGTAACACTGAAGCTTTCTTT.

The chain carries TRBV7-3 and TRBJ2-1, with 15 bases that match TRBD2. CDR3 length equals 18 residues. J gave up 9 bases and V 6 bases, and 15 bases lay outside the gene matches. Germline assignment: CDR1 SGHTA and CDR2 FQGTGA. CDR3 DNA sequence: TGTGCCAGCAGGTTCATTGGGGGACTAGCGGGAGGACAATCTGAGCAGTTCTTC. Translated, it gives CASRFIGGLAGGQSEQFF. The variable domain in full, completed from reference TRBV7-3 and TRBJ2-1, reads GAGVSQTPSNKVTEKGKYVELRCDPISGHTALYWYRQSLGQGPEFLIYFQGTGAADDSGLPNDRFFAVRPEGSVSTLKIQRTERGDSAVYLCASRFIGGLAGGQSEQFFGPGTRLTVL.

The chain uses TRBV7-6 and TRBJ2-2, with TRBD2 matching 12 bases. This CDR3 has 21 amino acids. V was clipped by 2 bases and J by 5 bases; unmatched bases: 18. Germline V gene lookup returns CDR1 SGHVS and CDR2 FNYEAQ. CDR3 residues: CASSLLGRRRLAGARTGELFF. The DNA for the CDR3 is TGTGCCAGCAGCTTACTAGGACGGAGAAGACTAGCGGGGGCGAGGACCGGGGAGCTGTTTTTT.

J is TRBJ1-4 and V is TRBV20-1; D not resolved. CDR1 and CDR2 from the germline V gene are DFQATT and SNEGSKA (reference sequence). CDR3 size: 15 residues. Trimming took 3 bases from V and 8 from J, leaving 19 bases between them. Written as DNA, the CDR3 is TGCAGTGCTAGTCACCTAGGGAGGTCGAGGGAAAAACTGTTTTTT. Translating it yields CSASHLGRSREKLFF.

The J gene is TRBJ2-2, the V gene TRBV28; TRBD2 matches at 9 bases. The ends lost 6 bases at V and 5 bases at J; junction bases unmatched: 10. Germline V CDR1 and CDR2: MDHEN, SYDVKM. The CDR3 loop spans 16 amino acids. The CDR3 coding sequence is TGTGCCAGCAGCTCCCCTGGCGGGGGGGAAACCGGGGAGCTGTTTTTT. Its protein is CASSSPGGGETGELFF.

This sequence joins TRBV29-1 and TRBJ2-7; TRBD2 aligns across 14 bases. Trimming at V came to 6 bases and at J to 5 bases, leaving 6 bases not matched to a gene. Germline assignment: CDR1 SQVTM and CDR2 ANQGSEA. This CDR3 contains 14 residues. The CDR3 spells CSVGTSGGMDEQYF. CDR3 nucleotides: TGCAGCGTGGGGACTAGCGGGGGTATGGACGAGCAGTACTTC.

This sequence joins TRBV6-5 and TRBJ1-2; D is uncertain. The germline V gene has CDR1 MNHEY and CDR2 SVGAGI. V was cut by 6 bases and J by 5 bases, with 16 bases left in between. CDR3 length equals 14 residues. The CDR3 DNA is TGTGCCAGCAGCTCCTGGCCAGCGGGGTATGGCTACACCTTC. Translation: CASSSWPAGYGYTF.

This clone came up a few times. V gene TRBV7-7 combines with J gene TRBJ2-3; 10 bases agree with TRBD2. The CDR3 spans 15 residues. The ends lost 1 base at V and 4 bases at J; junction bases unmatched: 2. CDR1 SSHAT and CDR2 FNYEAQ come from the germline V gene (reference sequence). The CDR3, as DNA: TGTGCCAGCAGCTTAGGCCTAGCGGGAGCAGATACGCAGTATTTT. This gives the protein CASSLGLAGADTQYF.

V and J are TRBV14 and TRBJ1-4, with D possibly matching TRBD1 (5 bases). Germline V gene data show CDR1 as SGHDN and CDR2 as FVKESK. V was clipped by 5 bases and J by 8 bases, with 15 bases between them. The CDR3 spans 14 residues. In nucleotides, the CDR3 is TGTGCCAGCAGCTATTATGGATGGGGCGAAAAACTGTTTTTT. Its protein product is CASSYYGWGEKLFF. Drawing the rest from reference TRBV14 and TRBJ1-4, the complete variable domain is EAGVTQFPSHSVIEKGQTVTLRCDPISGHDNLYWYRRVMGKEIKFLLHFVKESKQDESGMPNNRFLAERTGGTYSTLKVQPAELEDSGVYFCASSYYGWGEKLFFGSGTQLSVL.

This clone showed up just once. The chain combines TRBV27 with TRBJ1-1, with unresolved D. CDR3 length: 14 amino acids. In germline, CDR1 is MNHEY, CDR2 SMNVEV (reference sequence). The CDR3 loop reads CAAVYTSDGFEAFF. The CDR3 DNA reads TGTGCAGCAGTTTATACCTCTGACGGGTTTGAAGCTTTCTTT.

V gene TRBV18 combines with J gene TRBJ2-6; no clear D gene. Germline V gene data show CDR1 as KGHSH and CDR2 as LQKENI. The germline V and J ends were trimmed by 1 base and 1 base, with 8 bases remaining between them. CDR3 length: 16 residues. CDR3 residues: CASSPREVSGANVLTF. For the CDR3, the DNA is TGTGCCAGCTCACCACGAGAGGTTTCTGGGGCCAACGTCCTGACTTTC.